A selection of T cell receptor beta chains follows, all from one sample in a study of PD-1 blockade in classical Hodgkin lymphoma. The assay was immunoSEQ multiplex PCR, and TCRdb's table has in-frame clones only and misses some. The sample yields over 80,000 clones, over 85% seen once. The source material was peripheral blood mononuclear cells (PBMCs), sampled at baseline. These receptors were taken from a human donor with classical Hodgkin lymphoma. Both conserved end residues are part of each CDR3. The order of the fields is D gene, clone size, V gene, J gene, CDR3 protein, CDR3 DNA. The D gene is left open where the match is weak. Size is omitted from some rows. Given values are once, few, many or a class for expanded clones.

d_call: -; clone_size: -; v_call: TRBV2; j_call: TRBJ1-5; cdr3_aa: CASRARDASNQPQHF; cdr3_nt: TGTGCCAGCAGAGCCCGGGACGCCAGCAATCAGCCCCAGCATTTT
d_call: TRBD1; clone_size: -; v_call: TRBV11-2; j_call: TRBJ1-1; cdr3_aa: CASSSTTGGGRTEAFF; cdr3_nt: TGTGCCAGCAGCTCGACAACAGGGGGGGGTCGCACTGAAGCTTTCTTT
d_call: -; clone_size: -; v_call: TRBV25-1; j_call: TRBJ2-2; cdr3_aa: CASSENSGSGELFF; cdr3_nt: TGTGCCAGCAGTGAAAACTCAGGGTCCGGGGAGCTGTTTTTT
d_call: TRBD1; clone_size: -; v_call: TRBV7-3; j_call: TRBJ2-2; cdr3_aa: CASSLTIRGTGDNTGELFF; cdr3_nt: TGTGCCAGCAGCTTAACTATACGGGGGACAGGGGATAACACCGGGGAGCTGTTTTTT
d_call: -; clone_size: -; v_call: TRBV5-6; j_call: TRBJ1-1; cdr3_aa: CASSPGVSTEAFF; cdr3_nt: TGTGCCAGCAGCCCTGGCGTGTCGACTGAAGCTTTCTTT
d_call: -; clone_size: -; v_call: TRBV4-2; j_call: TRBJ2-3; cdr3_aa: CASSQGSPANTDTQYF; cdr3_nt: TGTGCCAGCAGCCAAGGCTCACCGGCGAACACAGATACGCAGTATTTT
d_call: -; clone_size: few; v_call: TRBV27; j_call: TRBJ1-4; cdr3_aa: CASTQGSSEKLFF; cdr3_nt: TGTGCCAGCACCCAGGGATCCTCCGAAAAACTGTTTTTT
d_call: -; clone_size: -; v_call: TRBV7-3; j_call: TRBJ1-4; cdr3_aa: CASSFKGSTLFNEKLFF; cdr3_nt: TGTGCCAGCAGCTTTAAAGGATCGACATTATTTAATGAAAAACTGTTTTTT
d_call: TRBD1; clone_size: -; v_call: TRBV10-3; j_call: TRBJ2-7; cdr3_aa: CAIRKPGQAPEQYF; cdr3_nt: TGTGCCATCAGGAAGCCGGGACAGGCTCCGGAGCAGTACTTC
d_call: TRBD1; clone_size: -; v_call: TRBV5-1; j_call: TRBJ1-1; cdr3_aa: CASSLGTGVMNTEAFF; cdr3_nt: TGCGCCAGCAGCTTGGGGACAGGGGTCATGAACACTGAAGCTTTCTTT
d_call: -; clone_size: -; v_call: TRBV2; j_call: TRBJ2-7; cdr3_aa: CASSGQIYEQYF; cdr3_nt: TGTGCCAGCAGTGGGCAGATCTACGAGCAGTACTTC
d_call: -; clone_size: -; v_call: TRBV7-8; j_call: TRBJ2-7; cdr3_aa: CASSVPDRDNFYEQYF; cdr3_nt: TGTGCCAGCAGCGTCCCTGACCGGGACAACTTCTACGAGCAGTACTTC
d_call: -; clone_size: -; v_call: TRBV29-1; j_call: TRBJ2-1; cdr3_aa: CSVGGSEQFF; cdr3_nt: TGCAGCGTTGGGGGGTCAGAGCAGTTCTTC
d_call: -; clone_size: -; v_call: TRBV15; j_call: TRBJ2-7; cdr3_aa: CATSREDKIPYEQYF; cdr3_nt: TGTGCCACCAGCAGAGAAGACAAGATCCCCTACGAGCAGTACTTC
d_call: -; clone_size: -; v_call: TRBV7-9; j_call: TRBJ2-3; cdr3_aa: CASSALGTHTDTQYF; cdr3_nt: TGTGCCAGCAGCGCTCTCGGTACTCACACAGATACGCAGTATTTT
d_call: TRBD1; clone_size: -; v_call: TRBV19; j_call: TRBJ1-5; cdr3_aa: CASSAPGQGAGQPQHF; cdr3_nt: TGTGCCAGTAGTGCTCCGGGACAGGGGGCGGGTCAGCCCCAGCATTTT
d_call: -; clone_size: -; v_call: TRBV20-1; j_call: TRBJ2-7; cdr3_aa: CSASRGEQYF; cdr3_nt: TGCAGTGCTAGCCGGGGCGAGCAGTACTTC
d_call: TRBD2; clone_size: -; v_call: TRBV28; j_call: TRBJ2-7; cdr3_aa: CASNLAGVPYEQYF; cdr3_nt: TGTGCCAGCAACCTAGCGGGTGTACCCTACGAGCAGTACTTC
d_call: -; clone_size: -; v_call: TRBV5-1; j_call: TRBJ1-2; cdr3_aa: CASSLGQGQITF; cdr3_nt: TGCGCCAGCAGCTTGGGCCAGGGACAAATCACCTTC
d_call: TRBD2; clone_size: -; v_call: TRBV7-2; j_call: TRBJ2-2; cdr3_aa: CASSLTRGGSASGELFF; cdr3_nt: TGTGCCAGCAGCTTAACACGGGGCGGGAGTGCTTCTGGGGAGCTGTTTTTT
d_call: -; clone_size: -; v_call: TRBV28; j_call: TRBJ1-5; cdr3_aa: CASKKNLGGKGNQPQHF; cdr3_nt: TGTGCCAGCAAGAAAAACTTGGGGGGCAAGGGCAATCAGCCCCAGCATTTT
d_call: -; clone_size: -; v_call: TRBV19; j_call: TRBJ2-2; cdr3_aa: CASSINSNTGELFF; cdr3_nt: TGTGCCAGTAGTATAAACAGCAACACCGGGGAGCTGTTTTTT
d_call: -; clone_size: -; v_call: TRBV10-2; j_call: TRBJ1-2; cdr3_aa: CASSESPSFFYGYTF; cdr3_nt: TGCGCCAGCAGTGAGTCCCCCAGTTTCTTCTATGGCTACACCTTC
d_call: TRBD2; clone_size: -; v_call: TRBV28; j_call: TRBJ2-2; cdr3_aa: CASSTWTSGTRGGELFF; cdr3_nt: TGTGCCAGCAGTACCTGGACTAGCGGGACTAGGGGCGGGGAGCTGTTTTTT
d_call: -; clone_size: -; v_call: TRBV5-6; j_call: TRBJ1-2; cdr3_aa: CASIIAGAGNGYTF; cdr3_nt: TGTGCCAGCATCATAGCGGGTGCGGGTAATGGCTACACCTTC
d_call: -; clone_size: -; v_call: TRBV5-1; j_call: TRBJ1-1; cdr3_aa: CASSSHLSGSGRSEAFF; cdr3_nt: TGCGCCAGCAGCTCCCACCTGTCTGGTAGCGGCAGAAGTGAAGCTTTCTTT
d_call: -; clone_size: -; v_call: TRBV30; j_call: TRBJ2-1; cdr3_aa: CAWSRRGRLYNEQFF; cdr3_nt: TGTGCCTGGAGTAGGCGGGGCAGATTATACAATGAGCAGTTCTTC
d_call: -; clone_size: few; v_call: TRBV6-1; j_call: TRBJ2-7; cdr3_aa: CASSEGSVGSYEQYF; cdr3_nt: TGTGCCAGCAGTGAAGGGTCCGTAGGATCCTACGAGCAGTACTTC
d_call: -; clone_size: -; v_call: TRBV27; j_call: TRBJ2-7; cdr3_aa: CASRPRQATSYEQYF; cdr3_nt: TGTGCCAGCAGGCCCCGACAGGCTACCTCCTACGAGCAGTACTTC
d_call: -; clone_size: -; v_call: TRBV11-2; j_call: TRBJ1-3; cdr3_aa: CASSLGLNTIYF; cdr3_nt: TGTGCCAGCAGCTTAGGGCTGAACACCATATATTTT
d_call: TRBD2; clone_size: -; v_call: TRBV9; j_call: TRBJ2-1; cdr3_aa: CASSPSGFNEQFF; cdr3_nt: TGTGCCAGCAGCCCTAGCGGTTTCAATGAGCAGTTCTTC
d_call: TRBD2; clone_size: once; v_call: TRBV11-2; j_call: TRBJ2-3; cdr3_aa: CASSSKNHLAERTDTQYF; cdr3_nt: TGTGCCAGCAGCTCCAAGAACCACCTAGCGGAGCGCACAGATACGCAGTATTTT
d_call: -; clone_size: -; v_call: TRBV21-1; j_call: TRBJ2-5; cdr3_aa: CASSVGVAGGPVETQYF; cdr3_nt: TGTGCCAGCAGTGTCGGCGTAGCGGGAGGGCCCGTGGAGACCCAGTACTTC
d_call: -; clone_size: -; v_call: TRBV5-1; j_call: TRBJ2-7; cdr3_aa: CASSARRGAYEQYF; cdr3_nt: TGCGCCAGCAGCGCCAGGCGCGGAGCCTACGAGCAGTACTTC
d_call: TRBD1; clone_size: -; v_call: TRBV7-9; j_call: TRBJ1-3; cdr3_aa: CASSRQGLAGNTIYF; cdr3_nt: TGTGCCAGCAGCAGACAGGGGTTGGCTGGAAACACCATATATTTT
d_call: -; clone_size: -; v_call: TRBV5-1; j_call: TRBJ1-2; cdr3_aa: CASSGGSYGYTF; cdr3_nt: TGCGCCAGCAGTGGTGGGAGTTATGGCTACACCTTC
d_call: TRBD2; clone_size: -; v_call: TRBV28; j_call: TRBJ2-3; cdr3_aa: CASSPGGGPGTDTQYF; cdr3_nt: TGTGCCAGCAGCCCCGGGGGAGGGCCGGGCACAGATACGCAGTATTTT
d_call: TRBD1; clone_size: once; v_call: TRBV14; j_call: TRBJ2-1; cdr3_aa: CASSLPGQGPFF; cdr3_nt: TGTGCCAGCAGCCTACCAGGACAGGGACCGTTCTTC
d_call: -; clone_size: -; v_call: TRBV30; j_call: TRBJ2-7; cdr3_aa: CAWSAFRVAEQYF; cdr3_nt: TGTGCCTGGAGTGCCTTCCGGGTTGCCGAGCAGTACTTC
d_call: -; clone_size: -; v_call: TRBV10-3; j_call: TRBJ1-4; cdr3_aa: CATKIGQGREKLFF; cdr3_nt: TGTGCCACCAAAATCGGACAAGGTCGGGAAAAACTGTTTTTT
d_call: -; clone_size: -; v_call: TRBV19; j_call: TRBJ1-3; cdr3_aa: CASSPGRGSGNTIYF; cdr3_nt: TGTGCCAGTAGTCCGGGACGAGGGTCCGGAAACACCATATATTTT
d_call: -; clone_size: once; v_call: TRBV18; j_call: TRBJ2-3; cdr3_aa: CASSGYTDTQYF; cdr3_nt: TGTGCCAGCTCGGGTTACACAGATACGCAGTATTTT
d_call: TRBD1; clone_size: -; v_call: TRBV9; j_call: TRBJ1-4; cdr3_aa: CASSVTGVNEKLFF; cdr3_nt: TGTGCCAGCAGCGTAACAGGGGTCAATGAAAAACTGTTTTTT
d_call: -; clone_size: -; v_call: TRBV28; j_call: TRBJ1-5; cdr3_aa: CASSSGFTYQPQHF; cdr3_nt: TGTGCCAGCAGTTCAGGTTTCACGTATCAGCCCCAGCATTTT
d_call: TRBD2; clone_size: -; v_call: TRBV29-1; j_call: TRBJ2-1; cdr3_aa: CSVDSARREALRAYNEQFF; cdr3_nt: TGCAGCGTTGATTCGGCCCGCCGGGAGGCCTTGCGGGCCTACAATGAGCAGTTCTTC
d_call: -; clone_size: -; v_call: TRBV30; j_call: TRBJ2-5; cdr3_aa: CAWKGSQYQETQYF; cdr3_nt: TGTGCCTGGAAAGGTTCACAGTATCAAGAGACCCAGTACTTC
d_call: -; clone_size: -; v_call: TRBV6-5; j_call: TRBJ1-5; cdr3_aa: CASGREVRQPQHF; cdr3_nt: TGTGCCAGCGGTCGAGAGGTCCGTCAGCCCCAGCATTTT
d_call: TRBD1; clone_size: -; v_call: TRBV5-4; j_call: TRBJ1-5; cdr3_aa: CASSLGGQGNQPQHF; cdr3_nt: TGTGCCAGCAGCTTGGGTGGACAGGGCAATCAGCCCCAGCATTTT
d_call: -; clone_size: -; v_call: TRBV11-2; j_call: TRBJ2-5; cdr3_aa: CASSSLSGRYQETQYF; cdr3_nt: TGTGCCAGCAGCTCCCTTTCGGGACGGTACCAAGAGACCCAGTACTTC
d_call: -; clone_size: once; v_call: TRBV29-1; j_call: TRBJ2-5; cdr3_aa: CSVEFMAETQYF; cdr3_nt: TGCAGCGTTGAATTTATGGCGGAGACCCAGTACTTC
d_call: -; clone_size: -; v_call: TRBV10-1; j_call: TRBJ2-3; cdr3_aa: CASSRSLATTQYF; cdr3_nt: TGCGCCAGCAGTAGGTCGCTAGCGACTACGCAGTATTTT
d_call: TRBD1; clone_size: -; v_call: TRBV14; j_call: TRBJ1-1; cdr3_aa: CASSWTGGTEAFF; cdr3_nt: TGTGCCAGCAGCTGGACAGGGGGCACTGAAGCTTTCTTT
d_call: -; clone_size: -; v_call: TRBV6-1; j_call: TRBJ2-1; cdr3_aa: CASSEWPGGLKHNEQFF; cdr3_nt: TGTGCCAGCAGTGAATGGCCAGGGGGGTTAAAGCACAATGAGCAGTTCTTC
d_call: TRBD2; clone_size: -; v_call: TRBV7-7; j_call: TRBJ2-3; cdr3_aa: CASSQGTSGRVGDTQYF; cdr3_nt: TGTGCTAGCAGCCAGGGGACTAGCGGGAGAGTGGGAGATACGCAGTATTTT
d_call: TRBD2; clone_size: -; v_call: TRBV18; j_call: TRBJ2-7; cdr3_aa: CASSIRERDWGEQYF; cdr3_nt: TGTGCCAGCTCAATCAGGGAGCGGGACTGGGGCGAGCAGTACTTC
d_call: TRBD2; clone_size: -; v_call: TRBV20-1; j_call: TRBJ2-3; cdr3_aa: CSARGKGLEYF; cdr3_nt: TGCAGTGCTAGAGGGAAGGGACTAGAATATTTT
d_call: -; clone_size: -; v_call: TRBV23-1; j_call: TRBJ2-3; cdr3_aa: CASSQPLGGPRTTDTQYF; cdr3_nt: TGCGCCAGCAGTCAACCGCTAGGCGGCCCGCGCACGACAGATACGCAGTATTTT
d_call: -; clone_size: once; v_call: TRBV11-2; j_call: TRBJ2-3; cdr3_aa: CASSPRGADWSTDTQYF; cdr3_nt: TGTGCCAGCAGCCCGCGGGGAGCGGACTGGAGCACAGATACGCAGTATTTT
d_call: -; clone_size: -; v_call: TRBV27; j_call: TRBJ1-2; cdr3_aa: CASSFSLLNYGYTF; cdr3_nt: TGTGCCAGCAGTTTTTCGTTGCTTAACTATGGCTACACCTTC